What follows are 30 T cell receptor beta chains derived from one specimen sequenced in a study of T cells in localized non-small cell lung cancer. Sequencing used immunoSEQ multiplex PCR; TCRdb keeps in-frame clones, though not all of them. The sample has roughly 17,000 clones, around 89% seen once. The sample was peripheral blood, taken before any cancer treatment. These receptors all come from a male donor aged 60 or over with stage II squamous cell lung carcinoma.

This clone was detected a few times. The chain combines TRBV4-1 with TRBJ2-3, with a weak D call TRBD1 (5 bases). Germline V CDR1 and CDR2: MGHRA, YSYEKL. The CDR3 has 17 residues. The V end lost 0 bases, the J end lost 2 bases, and 15 bases lay between the germline ends. The CDR3: CASSQDPIRVNTDTQYF. The DNA for the CDR3 is TGCGCCAGCAGCCAAGATCCCATCAGGGTTAACACAGATACGCAGTATTTT.

This chain uses TRBV5-5 with TRBJ1-1; TRBD1 agrees at 8 bases. The CDR3 length is 15 residues. Trimming at V came to 4 bases and at J to 1 base, leaving 6 bases not matched to a gene. Germline CDR1 and CDR2: SGHKS and YYEKEE (reference sequence). The CDR3 region has the DNA TGTGCCAGCAGCATCAGGACAGGGAAGAACACTGAAGCTTTCTTT. Amino acid sequence: CASSIRTGKNTEAFF.

The chain is built from TRBV7-2 and TRBJ2-2; 8 nucleotides align to TRBD2. Germline lookup yields CDR1 SGHTA and CDR2 FQGNSA. V lost 5 bases, J lost 8 bases, and 4 bases stayed unmatched. The CDR3 length is 13 residues. The CDR3 DNA sequence: TGTGCCAGCAGCCGATCTAGCGGGGGGGAGCTGTTTTTT. This sequence encodes CASSRSSGGELFF.

V is TRBV12-2 and J is TRBJ1-1. TRBV12-2 is an annotated pseudogene. This CDR3 is built from 13 residues. The CDR3 nucleotides read TGTGCAAGTCGCGGTCAAGGCAACATTGAAGCTTTCTTT. Translation gives CASRGQGNIEAFF.

The chain couples TRBV5-1 to TRBJ1-5; D ambiguous. CDR1 and CDR2 (germline): SGHRS, YFSETQ. The CDR3 is made up of 15 amino acids. Trimming took 1 base from V and 6 from J, leaving 14 bases between them. The CDR3: CASSLNPGGGQPQHF. CDR3 bases: TGCGCCAGCAGCTTGAATCCGGGAGGAGGTCAGCCCCAGCATTTT.

The V gene is TRBV10-3, the J gene TRBJ2-5; a weak D match, TRBD2 (5 bases). Trimming pared 4 bases from V and 5 bases from J, leaving 11 bases between. This CDR3 comprises 13 residues. Looked up from germline, CDR1 is ENHRY and CDR2 is SYGVKD. The DNA for the CDR3 is TGTGCCATCAGTGTTGAACGAGGGGAGACCCAGTACTTC. Amino acid sequence: CAISVERGETQYF.

The rearrangement uses TRBV7-8 and TRBJ2-1, with 9 bases aligning to TRBD2. The J segment lost 0 bases and the V segment lost 5 bases, leaving 8 bases of the junction unmatched. This CDR3 is built from 17 residues. Germline values: CDR1 SGHVS, CDR2 FQNEAQ. The CDR3 region is CASSGRSGSSSYNEQFF. For the CDR3, the DNA is TGTGCCAGCAGCGGACGTAGCGGGAGCAGCTCCTACAATGAGCAGTTCTTC.

This chain uses TRBV9 with TRBJ2-7; D perhaps matches TRBD2 (6 bases). This CDR3 is built from 15 residues. V was clipped by 4 bases and J by 4 bases, with 18 bases between them. CDR1 and CDR2 from the germline V gene are SGDLS and YYNGEE. In DNA, the CDR3 is TGTGCCAGCAGCCCTCACCCCGGAGGGGAATACGAGCAGTACTTC. Its translation is CASSPHPGGEYEQYF.

The J gene is TRBJ2-7, the V gene TRBV6-6, with 7 bases that match TRBD1. The V segment lost 2 bases and the J segment 6 bases; nucleotides outside the gene matches: 13. CDR3 length: 16 residues. Germline-derived CDR1 and CDR2 are MNHNY and SVGAGI (reference sequence). DNA for the CDR3: TGTGCCAGCAGTTACACAGGGGCGGCAGGTCCCATCGAGCAGTACTTC. Amino acid sequence: CASSYTGAAGPIEQYF.

As DNA, the CDR3 is TGTGCCTGGAGTGTAGGGACAGGGAGCTACAATGAGCAGTTCTTC. It codes for CAWSVGTGSYNEQFF. V and J are TRBV30 and TRBJ2-1, with TRBD1 matching over 9 bases. V was pared by 0 bases and J by 3 bases, with 3 bases of the junction left unmatched. This CDR3 contains 15 residues. CDR1 is GTSNPN and CDR2 is SVGIG in the germline V gene (reference sequence).

CDR3 DNA: TGTGCCAGCACTCGGACAGGGCCTTTAGGAGGTTCCCAGCATTTT. Its translation: CASTRTGPLGGSQHF. V is TRBV28 and J is TRBJ1-5; 8 bases map to TRBD1. This CDR3 comprises 15 residues. From germline, CDR1 is MDHEN and CDR2 SYDVKM. V was pared by 7 bases and J by 11 bases, with 16 bases of the junction left unmatched.

This clone was seen just once. This chain uses TRBV5-5 with TRBJ1-4; D not certain. The CDR3 has 15 residues. From germline, CDR1 is SGHKS and CDR2 YYEKEE (reference sequence). V was trimmed by 5 bases and J by 3 bases, leaving 14 bases between them. The CDR3 DNA reads as TGTGCCAGCAGAGAGGGTCCCCTACCTAATGAAAAACTGTTTTTT. Translating it yields CASREGPLPNEKLFF.

A remark on this clone: At one end, the junction sequence differs from germline, possibly due to a read error. CDR3 coding DNA: TGTGCCAGCAGCCTGATAGCGGGAGGCTCCAACAATGAGCAGTTCTTC. It translates to CASSLIAGGSNNEQFF. This chain links TRBV7-6 with TRBJ2-1; 10 nucleotides match TRBD2. CDR1 and CDR2 from the germline V gene are SGHVS and FNYEAQ. The CDR3 runs to 16 residues.

As for this clone: Mismatch with germline at one junction end may stem from a read error. The rearrangement uses TRBV10-3 and TRBJ2-7, with D uncertain. Germline-derived CDR1 and CDR2 are ENHRY and SYGVKD. The CDR3 is made up of 15 amino acids. CDR3 in amino acids: CASSDVYVRSLEQYF. CDR3 nucleotide sequence: TGTGCCAGCAGTGATGTCTATGTGCGTTCTCTCGAGCAGTACTTC.

The chain couples TRBV14 to TRBJ2-2; D not certain. Trimming stripped 1 base from V and 7 bases from J, with 13 bases between. Per germline, CDR1 SGHDN and CDR2 FVKESK. CDR3 length equals 15 residues. Here the CDR3 DNA reads TGTGCCAGCAGCCAAGGTGTCCGGCTCGGCGGGGAGCTGTTTTTT. Translating gives CASSQGVRLGGELFF.

The chain links TRBV18 to TRBJ1-4; unclear D gene. Between the trimmed V and J ends, which lost 2 bases and 2 bases, there was a span of 3 bases. Germline CDR1 and CDR2: KGHSH and LQKENI. This CDR3 has 13 residues. DNA of the CDR3: TGTGCCAGCTCACCAGGGACTAATGAAAAACTGTTTTTT. Translated: CASSPGTNEKLFF. Filled out from reference TRBV18 and TRBJ1-4, the complete variable domain reads NAGVMQNPRHLVRRRGQEARLRCSPMKGHSHVYWYRQLPEEGLKFMVYLQKENIIDESGMPKERFSAEFPKEGPSILRIQQVVRGDSAAYFCASSPGTNEKLFFGSGTQLSVL.

This chain joins TRBV21-1 and TRBJ2-7; the table's D call, TRBD1, was not checked against the DNA. TRBV21-1 is assigned pseudogene status. The CDR3 extends over 19 amino acids. The CDR3 nucleotides read TGTGCCAGCAGCAAAGGAGAGGGACACGGTCCAAGAAACTACTACGAGCAGTACTTC. Amino acids: CASSKGEGHGPRNYYEQYF.

This chain joins TRBV5-4 and TRBJ1-1; no definite D call. V shed 1 base and J shed 1 base, with 5 bases lying between them. Per germline, CDR1 SGHNT and CDR2 YYREEE (reference sequence). This CDR3 is 13 amino acids long. CDR3 coding DNA: TGTGCCAGCAGCTTGAGCCCGAACACTGAAGCTTTCTTT. Its protein product is CASSLSPNTEAFF.

The chain employs TRBV6-5 and TRBJ2-3; 8 nucleotides align to TRBD1. J lost 1 base, V lost 6 bases, and 3 bases had no gene match. The germline gives CDR1 MNHEY, CDR2 SVGAGI. This CDR3 comprises 14 residues. The chain's CDR3 is CASSPTGGTDTQYF. CDR3 sequence (DNA): TGTGCCAGCAGCCCGACAGGGGGCACAGATACGCAGTATTTT.

The V and J genes are TRBV9 and TRBJ2-3; 11 nucleotides align to TRBD2. The germline CDR1 and CDR2 sequences are SGDLS and YYNGEE. This CDR3 comprises 16 residues. V was pared by 2 bases and J by 4 bases, with 6 bases of the junction left unmatched. CDR3 DNA sequence: TGTGCCAGCAGCGTGGGGCTAGCGGGAGGAGCAGATACGCAGTATTTT. Its protein is CASSVGLAGGADTQYF.

The genes are TRBV6-1 and TRBJ2-3, with a tentative D call TRBD1 (5 bases). The CDR3 is 14 residues long. V lost 8 bases and J lost 2, with 14 bases in between. In germline, CDR1 is MNHNS, CDR2 SASEGT. CDR3 loop: CASQDRTFTDTQYF. The CDR3 DNA is TGTGCCAGCCAAGACAGAACCTTCACAGATACGCAGTATTTT.

Only one count was recorded for this clone. This rearrangement joins TRBV15 to TRBJ1-3, with a possible D match to TRBD1 (6 bases). The CDR3 consists of 18 residues. Germline V lookup: CDR1 LNHNV, CDR2 YYDKDF (reference sequence). V was clipped by 6 bases and J by 0 bases, with 21 bases between them. The CDR3, as DNA: TGTGCCACCAGTCAGATACTTAGGGGGTTTTACTCTGGAAACACCATATATTTT. Protein product: CATSQILRGFYSGNTIYF.

The V call is TRBV9, the J call TRBJ1-4, with 7 positions matching TRBD1. Losses at the gene ends were 4 bases for V and 0 bases for J; bases not matched to a gene: 3. CDR3 length: 15 amino acids. The germline CDR1 and CDR2 sequences are SGDLS and YYNGEE. The CDR3 DNA reads TGTGCCAGCAGCATACAGGGGTCAACTAATGAAAAACTGTTTTTT. Amino acids: CASSIQGSTNEKLFF.

CDR3 sequence (DNA): TGTGCCAGCAGCTTAGAGATGGGCGAGCAGTACTTC. Encoded protein: CASSLEMGEQYF. The J gene is TRBJ2-7, the V gene TRBV7-8; D is ambiguous. The CDR3 sequence is 12 residues long. Trimming removed 1 base at V and 6 bases at J, with 7 bases between. Germline V CDR1 and CDR2: SGHVS, FQNEAQ.

The chain links TRBV5-1 to TRBJ2-5; 8 bases are a match to TRBD2. The CDR3 runs 15 residues. From germline, CDR1 is SGHRS and CDR2 YFSETQ. The V segment lost 2 bases and the J segment 5 bases; nucleotides outside the gene matches: 8. CDR3: CASSFTSGSVETQYF. The CDR3 nucleotides read TGCGCCAGCAGCTTTACAAGCGGGAGCGTTGAGACCCAGTACTTC.

The chain uses TRBV18 and TRBJ2-1; a weak D match, TRBD1 (6 bases). The CDR3 totals 14 residues. V lost 0 bases to trimming and J lost 7 bases, with 10 bases between them. Germline loops: CDR1 KGHSH, CDR2 LQKENI. The CDR3 spells CASSPPARGNEQFF. CDR3 in DNA: TGTGCCAGCTCACCACCGGCCAGGGGTAATGAGCAGTTCTTC.

The CDR3, as DNA: TGTGCCAGCAGTGTTGGGCCGCTCGCTTTCTTT. This sequence encodes CASSVGPLAFF. The chain is built from TRBV6-6 and TRBJ1-1; D call uncertain. Germline-derived CDR1 and CDR2 are MNHNY and SVGAGI (reference sequence). Between the trimmed V and J ends, which lost 5 bases and 11 bases, there was a span of 12 bases. The CDR3 runs 11 residues.

The V gene is TRBV5-1, the J gene TRBJ2-5; 7 nucleotides align to TRBD1. Germline loops: CDR1 SGHRS, CDR2 YFSETQ. This CDR3 is 12 amino acids long. V was pared by 8 bases and J by 1 base, with 2 bases of the junction left unmatched. The CDR3 nucleotides are TGCGCCAGTCACAGGGGCCAAGAGACCCAGTACTTC. Its translation is CASHRGQETQYF.

The chain links TRBV19 to TRBJ1-2; 8 bases align to TRBD1. The J segment lost 8 bases and the V segment lost 6 bases, leaving 8 bases of the junction unmatched. CDR3 length equals 13 residues. Germline V lookup: CDR1 LNHDA, CDR2 SQIVND (reference sequence). In nucleotides, the CDR3 is TGTGCCAGTAGCACCGGACAGGGCAGAGGCTACACCTTC. Its protein product is CASSTGQGRGYTF.

This chain uses TRBV10-3 with TRBJ2-7, with a weak D call TRBD1 (6 bases). The ends were cut back, 10 bases at V and 1 base at J, with 14 bases in the middle. CDR3 length: 13 residues. Germline CDR1 reads ENHRY; CDR2 reads SYGVKD. CDR3: CATTTGLSYEQYF. Written as DNA, the CDR3 is TGTGCCACCACTACAGGGTTATCCTACGAGCAGTACTTC.